This TCR beta chain was sequenced in a study of T-cell reconstitution after alpha-beta-depleted transplantation in children. Study-wide findings and caveats: The authors attributed T-cell counts and diversity one year after transplant mostly to newly produced T cells. Recipient T cells and thymic progenitors that survived were the source of the high TCRbeta diversity seen at day 60 in some patients.

TCRbeta library preparation incorporated unique molecular identifiers. TCRdb processed the PCR reads anew with MiXCR; each CDR3 protein has one entry. This sample yields about 490,000 distinct CDR3 sequences, of which more than 9% are seen a single time; around 2% belongs to the top ten. A remark on this clonotype: Its antigen is unknown. The junction does not match germline at one end; this may be a read error.

This clonotype was obtained from a child younger than 10 with inherited bone marrow failure, due to receive a stem cell transplant. Source: PBMCs, taken before TCRalphabeta/CD19-depleted stem cell transplant.

The CDR3 DNA is TGTGCCAGTAGTATTTTCCTCTCTAGCGACTCCTACGAGCAGCACTTC. Its translation is CASSIFLSSDSYEQHF. This chain connects TRBV19 to TRBJ2-7, with D tentatively TRBD2 (6 bases). Germline V gene lookup returns CDR1 LNHDA and CDR2 SQIVND (reference sequence). The CDR3 has 16 amino acids. Variable domain in full (rest from reference TRBV19 and TRBJ2-7): DGGITQSPKYLFRKEGQNVTLSCEQNLNHDAMYWYRQDPGQGLRLIYYSQIVNDFQKGDIAEGYSVSREKKESFPLTVTSAQKNPTAFYLCASSIFLSSDSYEQHFGPGTRLTVT.